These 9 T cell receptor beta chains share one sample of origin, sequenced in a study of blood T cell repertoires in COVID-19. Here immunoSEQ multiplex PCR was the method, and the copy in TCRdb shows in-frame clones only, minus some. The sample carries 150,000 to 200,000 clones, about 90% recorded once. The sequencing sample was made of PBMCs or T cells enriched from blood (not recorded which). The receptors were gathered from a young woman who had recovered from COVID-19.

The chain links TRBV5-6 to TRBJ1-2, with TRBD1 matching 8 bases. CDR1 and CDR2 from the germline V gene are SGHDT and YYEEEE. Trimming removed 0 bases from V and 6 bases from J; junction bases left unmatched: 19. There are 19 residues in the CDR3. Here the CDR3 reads CASSLADRGSSQGADGYTF. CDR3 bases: TGTGCCAGCAGCTTGGCCGACAGGGGCTCCAGTCAGGGGGCGGATGGCTACACCTTC.

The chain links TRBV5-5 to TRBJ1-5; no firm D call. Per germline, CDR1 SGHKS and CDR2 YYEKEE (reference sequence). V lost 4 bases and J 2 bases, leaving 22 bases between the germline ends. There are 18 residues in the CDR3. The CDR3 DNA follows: TGTGCCAGCAGCCGAGACCCAGAACGGGTGGGTGGCAATCAGCCCCAGCATTTT. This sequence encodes CASSRDPERVGGNQPQHF. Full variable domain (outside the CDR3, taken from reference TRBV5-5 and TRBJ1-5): DAGVTQSPTHLIKTRGQQVTLRCSPISGHKSVSWYQQVLGQGPQFIFQYYEKEERGRGNFPDRFSARQFPNYSSELNVNALLLGDSALYLCASSRDPERVGGNQPQHFGDGTRLSIL.

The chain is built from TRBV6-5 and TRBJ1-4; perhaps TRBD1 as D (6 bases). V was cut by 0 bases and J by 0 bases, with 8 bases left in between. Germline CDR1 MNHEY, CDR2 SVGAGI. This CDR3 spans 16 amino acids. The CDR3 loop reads CASSYSRTATNEKLFF. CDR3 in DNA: TGTGCCAGCAGTTACTCCCGGACAGCAACTAATGAAAAACTGTTTTTT.

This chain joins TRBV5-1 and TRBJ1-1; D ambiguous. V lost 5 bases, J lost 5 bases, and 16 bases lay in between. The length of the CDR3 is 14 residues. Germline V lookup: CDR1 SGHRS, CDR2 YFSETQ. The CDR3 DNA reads TGCGCCAGCAGTCCCGGTGGGCGCGGGACTGAAGCTTTCTTT. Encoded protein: CASSPGGRGTEAFF.

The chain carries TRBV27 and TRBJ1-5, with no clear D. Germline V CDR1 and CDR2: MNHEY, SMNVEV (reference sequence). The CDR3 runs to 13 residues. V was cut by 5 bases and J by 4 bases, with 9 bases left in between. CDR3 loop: CASSVQLNQPQHF. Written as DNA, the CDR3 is TGTGCCAGCAGTGTACAGTTGAATCAGCCCCAGCATTTT.

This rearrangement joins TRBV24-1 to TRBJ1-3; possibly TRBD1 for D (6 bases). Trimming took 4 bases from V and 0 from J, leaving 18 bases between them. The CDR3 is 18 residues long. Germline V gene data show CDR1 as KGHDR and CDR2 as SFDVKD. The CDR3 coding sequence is TGTGCCACCAGTGAGGCCGGGACAATTCCTTTCTCTGGAAACACCATATATTTT. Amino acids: CATSEAGTIPFSGNTIYF.

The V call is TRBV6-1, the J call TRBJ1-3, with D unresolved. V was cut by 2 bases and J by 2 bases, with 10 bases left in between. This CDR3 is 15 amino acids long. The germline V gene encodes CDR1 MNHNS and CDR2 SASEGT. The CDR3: CASSESPPAGNTIYF. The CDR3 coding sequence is TGTGCCAGCAGTGAATCCCCCCCAGCTGGAAACACCATATATTTT.

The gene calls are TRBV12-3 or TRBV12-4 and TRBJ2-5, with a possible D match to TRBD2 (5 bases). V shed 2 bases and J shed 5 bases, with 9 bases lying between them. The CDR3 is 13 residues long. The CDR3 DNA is TGTGCCAGCAGTTTACCCGGGGTGGAGACCCAGTACTTC. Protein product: CASSLPGVETQYF.

The CDR3 here is CASSPGQGQPQHF. The CDR3 DNA follows: TGCGCCAGCAGCCCAGGACAGGGGCAGCCCCAGCATTTT. V usage is TRBV10-2 and J usage is TRBJ1-5, with 9 positions matching TRBD1. The CDR3 is made up of 13 amino acids. CDR1 and CDR2 from the germline V gene are WSHSY and SAAADI. Trimming cost V 6 bases and J 7 bases; bases outside gene matches: 4.